This TCR beta chain appears in the sequencing data of a study of blood T cell repertoires in COVID-19. The germline V gene encodes CDR1 LNHDA and CDR2 SQIVND (reference sequence). With 1 base clipped from V and 1 base from J, the junction kept 6 bases outside the gene matches. The CDR3 runs to 16 residues. The protocol was immunoSEQ multiplex PCR, while the TCRdb copy is restricted to in-frame clones and leaves out a portion. The sample yields roughly 160,000 clones, 90% seen once. V is TRBV19 and J is TRBJ1-1; 7 nucleotides align to TRBD1. This TCR derives from a man aged 50-60 years with acute or convalescent COVID-19. What was sequenced was peripheral blood. In nucleotides, the CDR3 is TGTGCCAGTAGTATAGTCCGACAGGGCTCGAACACTGAAGCTTTCTTT. Encoded protein: CASSIVRQGSNTEAFF. Variable domain in full (rest from reference TRBV19 and TRBJ1-1): DGGITQSPKYLFRKEGQNVTLSCEQNLNHDAMYWYRQDPGQGLRLIYYSQIVNDFQKGDIAEGYSVSREKKESFPLTVTSAQKNPTAFYLCASSIVRQGSNTEAFFGQGTRLTVV.